This paragraph covers one T cell receptor (beta chain) sequence. Two negative PCRs, clearance, or symptom resolution characterized the recovered Cohort 3 donors. This record comes from a study of blood T cell repertoires in COVID-19. Trimming removed 5 bases from V and 6 bases from J; junction bases left unmatched: 5. Looked up from germline, CDR1 is MGHDK and CDR2 is SYGVNS. This CDR3 comprises 15 residues. In the original processing: Amplification of reference gene primers provided the estimated nucleated cell counts. Profiled with immunoSEQ multiplex PCR; TCRdb holds only in-frame clones, not every one. The DNA was the basis for D and trimming; V, J and clone size are from that table. The data hold around 170,000 clones, with about 84% observed a single time.

The J gene is TRBJ2-1, the V gene TRBV25-1; 12 bases map to TRBD2. The sequencing sample was made of PBMCs or T cells enriched from blood (not recorded which). The source is a man in his forties or fifties who had recovered from COVID-19. The CDR3 reads CASSLAGGPGNEQFF. DNA for the CDR3: TGTGCCAGCAGTCTAGCGGGGGGGCCGGGCAATGAGCAGTTCTTC.